The 14 T cell receptor beta chains listed next were all sequenced from one sample in a study of naive and memory T cell subsets. Two oligonucleotides, mixed equimolar, formed the beta constant-region primer covering TRBC1 and TRBC2. One entry per CDR3 protein results from TCRdb running MiXCR on the UMI-ligation and nested PCR reads. Found here are roughly 140,000 distinct CDR3 sequences, more than 15% of them singletons; the top ten hold approximately 0.15%. Sequenced: naive CD4+ T cells from blood. These receptors all come from a human donor in good health.

V usage is TRBV20-1 and J usage is TRBJ2-7, with 9 bases lining up with TRBD2. Germline V CDR1 and CDR2: DFQATT, SNEGSKA (reference sequence). CDR3 length: 14 residues. V was clipped by 6 bases and J by 4 bases; unmatched bases: 10. CDR3 loop: CSATAGLARYEQYF. In nucleotides, the CDR3 is TGCAGTGCGACAGCAGGACTAGCGAGGTACGAGCAGTACTTC.

The chain couples TRBV12-3 or TRBV12-4 to TRBJ2-3; 11 bases align to TRBD2. Trimming at V came to 4 bases and at J to 2 bases, leaving 5 bases not matched to a gene. This CDR3 has 16 residues. Here the CDR3 DNA reads TGTGCCAGCAGTTCCGGGACTAGCGGACACACAGATACGCAGTATTTT. The encoded protein is CASSSGTSGHTDTQYF.

The chain joins TRBV28 to TRBJ2-7; TRBD2 matches 9 bases. After removal of 4 bases from V and 3 bases from J, the junction contained 4 bases not matched to a gene. The CDR3 is 14 residues long. The germline V gene has CDR1 MDHEN and CDR2 SYDVKM. CDR3: CASSSPSGIYEQYF. In DNA, the CDR3 is TGTGCCAGCAGTTCGCCTAGCGGGATCTACGAGCAGTACTTC.

This clonotype was detected a few times. The chain recombines TRBV20-1 with TRBJ2-7; 9 nucleotides agree with TRBD2. The germline V gene has CDR1 DFQATT and CDR2 SNEGSKA (reference sequence). V dropped 4 bases and J dropped 1; count of bases not matched to a gene: 2. The CDR3 runs to 13 residues. CDR3 sequence reads: CSANGLASYEQYF. The CDR3, as DNA: TGCAGTGCTAATGGACTAGCGTCCTACGAGCAGTACTTC.

The gene calls are TRBV12-3 or TRBV12-4 and TRBJ2-2, with D perhaps TRBD1 or TRBD2 (5 bases each). CDR3 length: 18 residues. Trimming took off 3 bases at V and 1 base at J, with 18 bases between the two ends. The CDR3 region is CASSFDLGLAQNTGELFF. Written as DNA, the CDR3 is TGTGCCAGCAGTTTTGACCTGGGGCTAGCACAGAACACCGGGGAGCTGTTTTTT.

The V call is TRBV7-9, the J call TRBJ2-6; 8 bases are a match to TRBD2. With 4 bases clipped from V and 0 bases from J, the junction kept 11 bases outside the gene matches. The CDR3 is 19 amino acids. Germline V gives CDR1 SEHNR, CDR2 FQNEAQ (reference sequence). This CDR3 is CASSWAGTSTFSGANVLTF. The CDR3 nucleotides read TGTGCCAGCAGCTGGGCCGGGACTAGTACGTTCTCTGGGGCCAACGTCCTGACTTTC.

This clonotype was counted between two and nine times. V and J are TRBV10-2 and TRBJ2-6, with TRBD1 matching 11 bases. Per the germline V gene, CDR1 is WSHSY and CDR2 is SAAADI. V gave up 7 bases and J gave up 0 bases; unmatched junction bases: 5. The CDR3 runs 17 residues. CDR3 in amino acids: CASTRDRGDSGANVLTF. The CDR3 DNA is TGCGCCAGCACCAGGGACAGGGGGGACTCTGGGGCCAACGTCCTGACTTTC.

In this sample, this clonotype turned up a few times. CDR3 region: CASRTSGSDYEQYF. The CDR3, as DNA: TGTGCCAGCAGGACCTCGGGGTCGGACTACGAGCAGTACTTC. The chain couples TRBV6-6 to TRBJ2-7; tentatively, D is TRBD2 (5 bases). The CDR3 runs to 14 residues. V gave up 6 bases and J gave up 3 bases, with 15 bases separating them. Germline CDR1 and CDR2: MNHNY and SVGAGI (reference sequence).

V and J are TRBV18 and TRBJ2-4, with D possibly matching TRBD1 (6 bases). Trimming took off 3 bases at V and 7 bases at J, with 19 bases between the two ends. The germline gives CDR1 KGHSH, CDR2 LQKENI. This CDR3 spans 16 amino acids. The CDR3 is CASSPFEQGFENIQYF. Here the CDR3 DNA reads TGTGCCAGCTCACCTTTCGAACAGGGCTTTGAGAACATTCAGTACTTC.

The genes are TRBV28 and TRBJ2-2; no clear D gene. Germline CDR1 MDHEN, CDR2 SYDVKM. This CDR3 contains 14 residues. Trimming removed 2 bases from V and 6 bases from J, with 10 bases in between. CDR3 residues: CASSLDNTSGELFF. The CDR3 DNA sequence: TGTGCCAGCAGTTTAGACAACACATCCGGGGAGCTGTTTTTT.

This clonotype was observed a few times. The chain recombines TRBV10-3 with TRBJ2-7; maybe TRBD1 (6 bases). Trimming cost V 6 bases and J 2 bases, with 14 bases left between them. In germline, CDR1 is ENHRY, CDR2 SYGVKD. This CDR3 is 14 amino acids long. This chain's CDR3 is CAIRDSKGAYEQYF. The CDR3, as DNA: TGTGCCATCAGGGACTCCAAGGGGGCCTACGAGCAGTACTTC.

This clonotype showed up just a few times. The chain uses TRBV28 and TRBJ2-7; 7 nucleotides line up with TRBD1. The CDR3 totals 14 residues. The J segment lost 1 base and the V segment lost 11 bases, leaving 11 bases of the junction unmatched. Germline V gene data show CDR1 as MDHEN and CDR2 as SYDVKM. CDR3 DNA: TGTGCCGGAAAACAGAGGGGACAGTCCTACGAGCAGTACTTC. Translating it yields CAGKQRGQSYEQYF. The full variable domain, rest sourced from reference TRBV28 and TRBJ2-7, is DVKVTQSSRYLVKRTGEKVFLECVQDMDHENMFWYRQDPGLGLRLIYFSYDVKMKEKGDIPEGYSVSREKKERFSLILESASTNQTSMYLCAGKQRGQSYEQYFGPGTRLTVT.

The chain employs TRBV20-1 and TRBJ2-1; D uncertain. The CDR3 spans 10 residues. V was clipped by 6 bases and J by 5 bases, with 5 bases between them. The germline V gene encodes CDR1 DFQATT and CDR2 SNEGSKA (reference sequence). CDR3 in amino acids: CSAENNEQFF. CDR3 sequence (DNA): TGCAGTGCCGAAAACAATGAGCAGTTCTTC.

V gene TRBV27 combines with J gene TRBJ2-7; no reliable D call. The CDR3 length is 13 residues. V lost 5 bases to trimming and J lost 4 bases, with 12 bases between them. CDR1 is MNHEY and CDR2 is SMNVEV in the germline V gene (reference sequence). CDR3 nucleotide sequence: TGTGCCAGCAGTCACCCACCCCGTTACGAGCAGTACTTC. This gives the protein CASSHPPRYEQYF.